The next 8 T cell receptor delta chains were all read from a single sample in a study of gamma-delta T cells after stem cell transplantation. TCRdb processed the RT-PCR reads again with the CATT caller. Altogether about 2,200 delta-chain clones are present, approximately 3% being singletons, with the ten largest covering 40% to 65%. The specimen sequenced was gamma-delta T cells. The receptors shown here come from a human donor. It is not recorded whose cells these are; they may come from a transplant donor.

In this sample, this clone is medium-sized. The chain couples TRDV2 to TRDJ1; TRDD3 matches at 9 bases. Germline-derived CDR1 and CDR2 are GEAIGNYY and EKD. Trimming at V came to 0 bases and at J to 2 bases, leaving 15 bases not matched to a gene. This CDR3 has 19 residues. The CDR3 sequence is CACDTVGLGDPRGTDKLIF. The CDR3 region has the DNA TGTGCCTGTGACACCGTCGGACTGGGGGACCCTCGGGGTACCGATAAACTCATCTTT.

As concerns this clone: Possible read error: a much larger clone is one base away. Other DNA sequences in this specimen translate into the identical CDR3. The chain uses TRDV2 and TRDJ1, with 8 bases aligning to TRDD3. The V and J ends lost 3 bases and 5 bases, in that order; junction bases with no gene match: 16. The CDR3 has 17 residues. Germline V gene lookup returns CDR1 GEAIGNYY and CDR2 EKD. In DNA, the CDR3 is TGTGCCTGTGACTTCGTACTGGGGGTCAACGAGGCTGATAAACTCATCTTT. It codes for CACDFVLGVNEADKLIF.

For this clone: It differs at one base from a far larger clone, so likely a read error. Other DNA sequences of this sample code for an identical CDR3. The chain carries TRDV2 and TRDJ1, with a tentative D call TRDD3 (6 bases). V lost 3 bases and J 4 bases, leaving 17 bases between the germline ends. CDR3 length: 15 residues. Germline V gives CDR1 GEAIGNYY, CDR2 EKD. The DNA for the CDR3 is TGTGCCTGTGACGCGGTCACCGGGGGACGCGATAAACTCATCTTT. Its translation is CACDAVTGGRDKLIF.

A word on this clone: It may be a read error: a sequence one base away is much more abundant. The chain couples TRDV2 to TRDJ1; 8 bases match TRDD3. Germline V gene lookup returns CDR1 GEAIGNYY and CDR2 EKD. CDR3 length: 17 residues. V was clipped by 4 bases and J by 2 bases; unmatched bases: 14. CDR3 sequence reads: CACDSVLGGTGTDKLIF. The CDR3 DNA reads TGTGCCTGTGATTCTGTACTGGGGGGTACGGGGACCGATAAACTCATCTTT.

This clone was found a few times. TCRdb pairs this DNA with a much larger clone's protein that differs at residue 6, likely a read error; the protein shown was translated from the DNA. The J gene is TRDJ1, the V gene TRDV2, with TRDD3 matching over 8 bases. Germline V CDR1 and CDR2: GEAIGNYY, EKD. J gave up 1 base and V 1 base, and 4 bases lay outside the gene matches. The CDR3 totals 15 residues. The CDR3 region is CACDTFTGGTDKLIF. The CDR3 nucleotides read TGTGCCTGTGACACGTTTACTGGGGGCACCGATAAACTCATCTTT.

By share, this clone counts as medium-sized. V gene TRDV2 combines with J gene TRDJ1, with 9 bases fitting TRDD3. The CDR3 has 18 residues. Germline trimming cut 1 base from V and 0 bases from J; bases unmatched to any gene: 11. CDR1 is GEAIGNYY, CDR2 EKD, per germline. The CDR3 DNA reads as TGTGCCTGTGACACTCTACCGACTGGGGGACCTTACACCGATAAACTCATCTTT. It yields the protein CACDTLPTGGPYTDKLIF.

This clone is large. The same CDR3 is also encoded by other DNA sequences in this sample. The chain recombines TRDV2 with TRDJ2; 13 positions match TRDD3. Trimming removed 0 bases from V and 6 bases from J; junction bases left unmatched: 6. Germline CDR1 GEAIGNYY, CDR2 EKD. This CDR3 is built from 17 residues. CDR3 residues: CACDTLTGGYGAAQLFF. The CDR3 DNA reads as TGTGCCTGTGACACCCTCACTGGGGGATACGGGGCAGCACAACTCTTCTTT.

This clone has just a few counts. The protein in TCRdb stems from a much larger clone and differs at residue 8 from this DNA's translation, likely a read error; here the protein is translated from the DNA. The V and J genes are TRDV2 and TRDJ3; TRDD3 might be the D (5 bases). The germline V and J ends were trimmed by 1 base and 7 bases, with 19 bases remaining between them. Germline V gene sequence: CDR1 GEAIGNYY, CDR2 EKD. This CDR3 contains 18 residues. The CDR3 bases are TGTGCCTGTGACACGGCCGGAGCGGGGACTTTAGACACCCGACAGATGTTTTTC. As protein: CACDTAGAGTLDTRQMFF.